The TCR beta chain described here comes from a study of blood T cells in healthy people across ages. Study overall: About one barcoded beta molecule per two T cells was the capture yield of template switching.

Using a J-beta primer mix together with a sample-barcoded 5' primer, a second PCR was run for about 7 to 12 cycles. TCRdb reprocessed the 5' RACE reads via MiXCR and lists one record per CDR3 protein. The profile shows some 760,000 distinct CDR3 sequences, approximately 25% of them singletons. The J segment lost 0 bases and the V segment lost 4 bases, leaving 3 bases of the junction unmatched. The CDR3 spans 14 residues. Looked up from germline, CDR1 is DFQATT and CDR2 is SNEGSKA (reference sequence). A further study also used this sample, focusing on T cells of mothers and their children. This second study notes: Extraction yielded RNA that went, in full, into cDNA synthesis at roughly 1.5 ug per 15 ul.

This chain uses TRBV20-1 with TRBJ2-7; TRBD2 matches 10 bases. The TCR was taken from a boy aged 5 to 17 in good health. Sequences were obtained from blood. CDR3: CSATRTSGSYEQYF. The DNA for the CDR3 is TGCAGTGCTACCCGGACTAGCGGCTCCTACGAGCAGTACTTC.